One and the same sample provided the 4 T cell receptor beta chains below, sequenced in a study of graft-versus-host responses after intestinal transplantation. Their antigens are not known. Produced via immunoSEQ multiplex PCR; TCRdb's table is partial and in-frame only. In the table there are about 130,000 clones, about 93% of which are singletons. The source was unstimulated CD4+ T cells sorted from spleen or lymph node cells, collected before intestinal transplant. These receptors were obtained from a human donor who received an intestinal transplant.

This rearrangement joins TRBV27 to TRBJ2-5, with D perhaps TRBD2 (6 bases). The CDR3 extends over 16 amino acids. Germline lookup yields CDR1 MNHEY and CDR2 SMNVEV (reference sequence). Trimming took 4 bases from V and 5 from J, leaving 20 bases between them. The CDR3 here is CASSWAAPRAGETQYF. CDR3 sequence (DNA): TGTGCCAGCAGTTGGGCGGCACCCAGGGCGGGGGAGACCCAGTACTTC.

J is TRBJ1-5 and V is TRBV12-5, with D perhaps TRBD1 (6 bases). The CDR3 runs to 18 residues. V was clipped by 2 bases and J by 4 bases, with 21 bases between them. The germline CDR1 and CDR2 sequences are LGHNT and FRNRAP. CDR3 residues: CASGLQGRTAGRNQPQHF. The CDR3 DNA reads TGTGCTAGTGGTTTGCAGGGGAGGACAGCGGGACGTAATCAGCCCCAGCATTTT.

CDR3 in DNA: TGTGCCAGCAGCAAACGACAGGGCTCTGGGGCCAACGTCCTGACTTTC. Residues: CASSKRQGSGANVLTF. J is TRBJ2-6 and V is TRBV28, with 7 bases lining up with TRBD1. J was trimmed by 0 bases and V by 6 bases; bases with no gene match: 5. The CDR3 contains 16 residues. Germline CDR1 is MDHEN and CDR2 is SYDVKM.

V usage is TRBV5-1 and J usage is TRBJ2-7; D is unclear. This CDR3 is built from 14 residues. Germline CDR1 and CDR2: SGHRS and YFSETQ. Trimming pared 0 bases from V and 5 bases from J, leaving 12 bases between. CDR3 nucleotide sequence: TGCGCCAGCAGCTTGGGGGGATCAATTAACGAGCAGTACTTC. Translation gives CASSLGGSINEQYF.